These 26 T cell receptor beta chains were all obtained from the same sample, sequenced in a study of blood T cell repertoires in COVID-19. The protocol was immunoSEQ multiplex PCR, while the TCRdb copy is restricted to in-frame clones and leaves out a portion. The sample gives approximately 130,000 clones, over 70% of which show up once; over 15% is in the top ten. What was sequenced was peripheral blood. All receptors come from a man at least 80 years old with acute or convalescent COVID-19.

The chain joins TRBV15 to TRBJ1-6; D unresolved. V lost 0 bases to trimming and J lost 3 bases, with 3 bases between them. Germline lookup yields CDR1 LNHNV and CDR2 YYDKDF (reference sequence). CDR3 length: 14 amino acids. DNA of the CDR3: TGTGCCACCAGCAGAGACCACTATAATTCACCCCTCCACTTT. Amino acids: CATSRDHYNSPLHF.

The DNA of the CDR3 is TGTGCCAGTAGTGGCCGGGACAGGGTTAGTGATACGCAGTATTTT. It translates to CASSGRDRVSDTQYF. The gene calls are TRBV19 and TRBJ2-3; 9 nucleotides align to TRBD1. Unmatched junction bases numbered 9, after V lost 5 bases and J lost 6 bases. Germline-derived CDR1 and CDR2 are LNHDA and SQIVND (reference sequence). The CDR3 length is 15 residues.

For the CDR3, the DNA is TGCGCCAGCAGCCTGGACAGGGCTAGAGGTTCACCCCTCCACTTT. Protein product: CASSLDRARGSPLHF. The chain employs TRBV5-1 and TRBJ1-6; 8 nucleotides match TRBD1. CDR1 is SGHRS and CDR2 is YFSETQ in the germline V gene. The CDR3 totals 15 residues. The V segment lost 4 bases and the J segment 9 bases; nucleotides outside the gene matches: 9.

CDR3 nucleotide sequence: TGCAGCGTTGTAACAGGGCATGGTCAGCCCCAGCATTTT. It specifies CSVVTGHGQPQHF. This chain joins TRBV29-1 and TRBJ1-5; the D gene is possibly TRBD1 (6 bases). CDR3 length: 13 amino acids. Germline V lookup: CDR1 SQVTM, CDR2 ANQGSEA. V gave up 4 bases and J gave up 6 bases, with 13 bases separating them.

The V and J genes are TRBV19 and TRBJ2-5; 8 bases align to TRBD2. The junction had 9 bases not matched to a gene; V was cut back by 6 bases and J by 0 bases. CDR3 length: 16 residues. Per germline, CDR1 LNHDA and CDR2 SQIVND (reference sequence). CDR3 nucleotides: TGTGCCAGTAGCAACCGGGAGCGGGGGAACCAAGAGACCCAGTACTTC. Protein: CASSNRERGNQETQYF.

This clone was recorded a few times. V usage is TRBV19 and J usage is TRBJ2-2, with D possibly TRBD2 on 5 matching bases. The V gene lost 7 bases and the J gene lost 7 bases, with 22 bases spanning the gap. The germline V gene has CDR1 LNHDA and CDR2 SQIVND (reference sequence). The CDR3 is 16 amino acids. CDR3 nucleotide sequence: TGTGCCAGTACTCTACAAGCCCGGGAATGGGTCGGGGAGCTGTTTTTT. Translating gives CASTLQAREWVGELFF. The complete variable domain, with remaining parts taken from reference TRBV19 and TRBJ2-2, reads DGGITQSPKYLFRKEGQNVTLSCEQNLNHDAMYWYRQDPGQGLRLIYYSQIVNDFQKGDIAEGYSVSREKKESFPLTVTSAQKNPTAFYLCASTLQAREWVGELFFGEGSRLTVL.

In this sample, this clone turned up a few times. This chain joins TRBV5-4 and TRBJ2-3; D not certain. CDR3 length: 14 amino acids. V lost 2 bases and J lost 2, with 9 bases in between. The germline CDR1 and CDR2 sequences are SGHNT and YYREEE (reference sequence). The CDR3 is CASSLVTFTDTQYF. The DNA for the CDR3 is TGTGCCAGCAGCTTAGTGACTTTCACAGATACGCAGTATTTT.

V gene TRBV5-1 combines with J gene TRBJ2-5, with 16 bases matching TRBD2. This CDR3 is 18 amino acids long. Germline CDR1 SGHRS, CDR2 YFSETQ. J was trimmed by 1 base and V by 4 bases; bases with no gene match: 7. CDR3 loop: CASSVGTSGGAAQETQYF. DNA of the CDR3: TGCGCCAGCAGCGTCGGGACTAGCGGGGGGGCGGCCCAAGAGACCCAGTACTTC.

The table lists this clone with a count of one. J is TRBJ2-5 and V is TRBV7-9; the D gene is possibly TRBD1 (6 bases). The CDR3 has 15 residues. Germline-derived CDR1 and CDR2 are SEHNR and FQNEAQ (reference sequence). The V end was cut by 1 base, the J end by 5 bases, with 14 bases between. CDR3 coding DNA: TGTGCCAGCAGCTTAGAGGCAGGGGCAGGGGAGACCCAGTACTTC. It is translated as CASSLEAGAGETQYF.

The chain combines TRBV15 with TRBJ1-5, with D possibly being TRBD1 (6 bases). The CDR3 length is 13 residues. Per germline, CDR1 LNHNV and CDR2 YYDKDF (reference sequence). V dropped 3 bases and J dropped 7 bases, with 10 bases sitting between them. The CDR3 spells CATSSNREQPQHF. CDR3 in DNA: TGTGCCACCAGCAGTAACAGGGAACAGCCCCAGCATTTT.

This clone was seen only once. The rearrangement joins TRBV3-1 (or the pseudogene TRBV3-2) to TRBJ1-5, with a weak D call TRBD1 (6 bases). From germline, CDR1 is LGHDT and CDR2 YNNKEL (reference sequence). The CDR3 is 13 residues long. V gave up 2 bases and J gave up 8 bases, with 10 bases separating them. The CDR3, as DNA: TGTGCCAGCAGCCAACTACAGGGTGAGCCCCAGCATTTT. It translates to CASSQLQGEPQHF.

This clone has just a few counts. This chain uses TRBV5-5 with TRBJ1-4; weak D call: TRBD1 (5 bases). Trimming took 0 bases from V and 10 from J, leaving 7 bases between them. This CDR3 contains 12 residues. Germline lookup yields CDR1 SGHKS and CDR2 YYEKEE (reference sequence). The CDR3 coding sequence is TGTGCCAGCAGCTTGGCGGGGGGAAAACTGTTTTTT. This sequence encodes CASSLAGGKLFF.

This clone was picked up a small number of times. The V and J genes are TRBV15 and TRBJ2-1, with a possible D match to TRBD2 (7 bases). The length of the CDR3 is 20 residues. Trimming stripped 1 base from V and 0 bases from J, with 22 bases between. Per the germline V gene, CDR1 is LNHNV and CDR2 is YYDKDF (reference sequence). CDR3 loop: CATSRGKLRGGISSYNEQFF. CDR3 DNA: TGTGCCACCAGCAGAGGAAAGCTACGCGGGGGCATCAGCTCCTACAATGAGCAGTTCTTC.

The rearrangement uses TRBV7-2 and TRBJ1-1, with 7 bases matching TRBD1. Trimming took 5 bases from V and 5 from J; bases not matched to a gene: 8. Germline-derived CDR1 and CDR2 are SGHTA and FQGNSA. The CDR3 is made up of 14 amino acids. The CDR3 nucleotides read TGTGCCAGCAGCAGCCGACAGGGAGTTACTGAAGCTTTCTTT. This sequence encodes CASSSRQGVTEAFF.

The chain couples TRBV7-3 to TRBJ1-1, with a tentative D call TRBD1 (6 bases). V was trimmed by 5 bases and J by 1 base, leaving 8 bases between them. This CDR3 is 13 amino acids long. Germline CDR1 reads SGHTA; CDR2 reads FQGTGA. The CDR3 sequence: CASSRQENTEAFF. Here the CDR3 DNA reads TGTGCCAGCAGCCGACAGGAGAACACTGAAGCTTTCTTT. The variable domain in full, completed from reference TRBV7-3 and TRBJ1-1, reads GAGVSQTPSNKVTEKGKYVELRCDPISGHTALYWYRQSLGQGPEFLIYFQGTGAADDSGLPNDRFFAVRPEGSVSTLKIQRTERGDSAVYLCASSRQENTEAFFGQGTRLTVV.

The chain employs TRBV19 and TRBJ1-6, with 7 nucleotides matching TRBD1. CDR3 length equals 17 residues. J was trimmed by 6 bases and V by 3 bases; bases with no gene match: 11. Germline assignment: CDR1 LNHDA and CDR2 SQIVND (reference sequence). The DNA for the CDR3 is TGTGCCAGTAGTATGGCGACGACGACAGGGCGTAATTCACCCCTCCACTTT. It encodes CASSMATTTGRNSPLHF.

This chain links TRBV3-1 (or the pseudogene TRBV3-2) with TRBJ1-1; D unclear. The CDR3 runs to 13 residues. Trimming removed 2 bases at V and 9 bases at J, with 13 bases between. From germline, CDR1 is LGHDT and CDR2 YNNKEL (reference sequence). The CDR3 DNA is TGTGCCAGCAGCCAATTTGTCGCAAGCCAAGCTTTCTTT. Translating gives CASSQFVASQAFF.

CDR3 sequence: CASSHFQAGTADTQYF. DNA of the CDR3: TGTGCCAGCAGCCATTTTCAGGCGGGTACGGCAGATACGCAGTATTTT. The chain employs TRBV3-1 (or the pseudogene TRBV3-2) and TRBJ2-3; D is perhaps TRBD2 (5 bases). Trimming cost V 3 bases and J 4 bases, with 17 bases left between them. The CDR3 is made up of 16 amino acids. CDR1 is LGHDT, CDR2 YNNKEL, per germline (reference sequence).

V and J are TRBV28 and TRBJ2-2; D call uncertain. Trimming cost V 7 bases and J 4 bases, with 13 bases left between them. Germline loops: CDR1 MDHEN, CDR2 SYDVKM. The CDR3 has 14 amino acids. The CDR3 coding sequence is TGTGCCAGCATTTCCCCGGCAGGCACCGGGGAGCTGTTTTTT. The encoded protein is CASISPAGTGELFF.

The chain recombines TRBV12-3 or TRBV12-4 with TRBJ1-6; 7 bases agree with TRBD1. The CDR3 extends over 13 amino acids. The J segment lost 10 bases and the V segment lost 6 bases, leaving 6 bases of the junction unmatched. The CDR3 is CASRYDRASPLHF. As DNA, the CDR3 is TGTGCCAGCAGGTATGACAGGGCCTCACCCCTCCACTTT.

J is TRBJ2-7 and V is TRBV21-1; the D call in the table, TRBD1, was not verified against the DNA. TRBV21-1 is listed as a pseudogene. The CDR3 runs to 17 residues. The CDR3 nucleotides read TGTGCCAGCAGCAAGGGGGACAGGCCAAACCCCAGGTACGAGCAGTACTTC. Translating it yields CASSKGDRPNPRYEQYF.

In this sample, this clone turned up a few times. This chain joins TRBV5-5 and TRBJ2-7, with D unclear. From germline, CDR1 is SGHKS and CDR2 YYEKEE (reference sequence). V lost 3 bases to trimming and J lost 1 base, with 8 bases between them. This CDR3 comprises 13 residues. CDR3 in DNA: TGTGCCAGCAGCTGGCCCAAATCCTACGAGCAGTACTTC. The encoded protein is CASSWPKSYEQYF.

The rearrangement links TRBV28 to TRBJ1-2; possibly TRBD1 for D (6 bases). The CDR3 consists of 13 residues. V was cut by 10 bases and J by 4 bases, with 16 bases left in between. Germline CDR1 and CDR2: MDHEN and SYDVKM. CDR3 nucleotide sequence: TGTGCCACCAGAGGGGGGGGACTCTATGGCTACACCTTC. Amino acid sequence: CATRGGGLYGYTF.

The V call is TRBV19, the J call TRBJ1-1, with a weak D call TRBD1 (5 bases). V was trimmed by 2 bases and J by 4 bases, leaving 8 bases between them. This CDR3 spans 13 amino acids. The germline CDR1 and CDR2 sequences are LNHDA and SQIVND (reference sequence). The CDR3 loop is CASSIKGLTEAFF. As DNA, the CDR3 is TGTGCCAGTAGTATAAAGGGGCTCACTGAAGCTTTCTTT.

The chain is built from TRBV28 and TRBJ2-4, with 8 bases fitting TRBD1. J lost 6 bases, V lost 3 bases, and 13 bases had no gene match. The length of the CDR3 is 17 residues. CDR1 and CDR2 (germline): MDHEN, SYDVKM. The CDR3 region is CASSFAGGFQWRNIQYF. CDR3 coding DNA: TGTGCCAGCAGTTTTGCAGGGGGCTTTCAGTGGCGAAACATTCAGTACTTC.

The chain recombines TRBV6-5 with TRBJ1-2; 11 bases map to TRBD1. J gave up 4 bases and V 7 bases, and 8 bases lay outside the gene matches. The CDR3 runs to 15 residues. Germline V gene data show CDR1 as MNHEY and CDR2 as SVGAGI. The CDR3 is CASIIGQGALYGYTF. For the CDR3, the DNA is TGTGCCAGCATCATTGGACAGGGGGCCCTCTATGGCTACACCTTC.